The next 20 T cell receptor beta chains were all read from a single sample in a study of long-term antiretroviral therapy in people with HIV. With survey level as its setting, the immunoSEQ assay was v3.0. Sequencing used immunoSEQ multiplex PCR; TCRdb keeps in-frame clones, though not all of them. The data show some 22,000 clones, 70% to 90% seen once. Sequencing used unsorted PBMCs, obtained 0.6 years after starting antiretroviral therapy. The receptors stem from a man aged 55 to 70 with HIV.

This sequence joins TRBV5-4 and TRBJ1-1, with D uncertain. Germline V gene sequence: CDR1 SGHNT, CDR2 YYREEE (reference sequence). The CDR3 length is 15 residues. V was pared by 1 base and J by 2 bases, with 12 bases between. CDR3 protein: CASSLFSSDNTEAFF. DNA of the CDR3: TGTGCCAGCAGCTTGTTCAGCTCGGATAACACTGAAGCTTTCTTT.

The chain combines TRBV28 with TRBJ2-7; no definite D call. This CDR3 is 12 amino acids long. In germline, CDR1 is MDHEN, CDR2 SYDVKM. V dropped 1 base and J dropped 4 bases, with 5 bases sitting between them. In nucleotides, the CDR3 is TGTGCCAGCAGTTTATCAGGTTACGAGCAGTACTTC. It encodes CASSLSGYEQYF.

The rearrangement links TRBV25-1 to TRBJ1-1, with 8 bases matching TRBD1. J gave up 4 bases and V 6 bases, and 1 base lay outside the gene matches. Germline V gives CDR1 MGHDK, CDR2 SYGVNS. There are 12 residues in the CDR3. CDR3 bases: TGTGCCAGCAGAACAGGGGGCACTGAAGCTTTCTTT. Its protein is CASRTGGTEAFF.

This clone was seen a few times. This chain links TRBV5-1 with TRBJ1-4, with 9 bases matching TRBD1. V gave up 0 bases and J gave up 5 bases; unmatched junction bases: 5. CDR1 and CDR2 from the germline V gene are SGHRS and YFSETQ. The CDR3 totals 16 residues. The chain's CDR3 is CASSLAGTGWNEKLFF. The DNA of the CDR3 is TGCGCCAGCAGCTTGGCCGGGACAGGGTGGAATGAAAAACTGTTTTTT.

This clone appeared a single time. V and J are TRBV6-6 and TRBJ2-2, with D uncertain. Germline V lookup: CDR1 MNHNY, CDR2 SVGAGI (reference sequence). This CDR3 region has 14 residues. The ends were cut back, 0 bases at V and 1 base at J, with 3 bases in the middle. CDR3 in DNA: TGTGCCAGCAGTTACTCGCAGAACACCGGGGAGCTGTTTTTT. Protein sequence: CASSYSQNTGELFF.

The gene calls are TRBV2 and TRBJ2-1; D gene unclear. The germline V gene encodes CDR1 SNHLY and CDR2 FYNNEI. V lost 4 bases to trimming and J lost 4 bases, with 11 bases between them. The CDR3 contains 14 residues. CDR3 DNA: TGTGCCAGCAGTGGCCAGTCGCCTTACAATGAGCAGTTCTTC. Amino acids: CASSGQSPYNEQFF.

V gene TRBV7-9 combines with J gene TRBJ2-1; 10 nucleotides match TRBD2. The CDR3 runs to 15 residues. Per the germline V gene, CDR1 is SEHNR and CDR2 is FQNEAQ (reference sequence). The junction had 9 bases not matched to a gene; V was cut back by 6 bases and J by 7 bases. This CDR3 reads CASSLLAGVGNEQFF. Here the CDR3 DNA reads TGTGCCAGCAGTCTTCTAGCGGGAGTTGGGAATGAGCAGTTCTTC.

The rearrangement links TRBV2 to TRBJ1-5; D might be TRBD1 (5 bases). Per germline, CDR1 SNHLY and CDR2 FYNNEI. The V end lost 6 bases, the J end lost 5 bases, and 14 bases lay between the germline ends. The CDR3 has 14 residues. The CDR3 DNA follows: TGTGCCAGCAGCCGGGACGGAAGGGATCAGCCCCAGCATTTT. It specifies CASSRDGRDQPQHF.

V usage is TRBV2 and J usage is TRBJ2-1; D might be TRBD2 (6 bases). The V gene's germline CDR1 is SNHLY and CDR2 FYNNEI. The CDR3 loop spans 13 amino acids. V was trimmed by 4 bases and J by 9 bases, leaving 13 bases between them. For the CDR3, the DNA is TGTGCCAGCAGTGGGGACGGGAGAGGTGAGCAGTTCTTC. Encoded protein: CASSGDGRGEQFF.

The V gene is TRBV7-2, the J gene TRBJ2-3; 9 positions match TRBD2. J was trimmed by 7 bases and V by 2 bases; bases with no gene match: 7. CDR1 is SGHTA and CDR2 is FQGNSA in the germline V gene. This CDR3 is 15 amino acids long. The CDR3 protein is CASSLLAGTPNTQYF. The CDR3, as DNA: TGTGCCAGCAGCTTACTAGCGGGGACTCCAAATACGCAGTATTTT.

V gene TRBV18 combines with J gene TRBJ1-1; TRBD1 might be the D (5 bases). CDR3 length equals 13 residues. The germline gives CDR1 KGHSH, CDR2 LQKENI. Between the trimmed V and J ends, which lost 6 bases and 1 base, there was a span of 9 bases. The CDR3 DNA sequence: TGTGCCAGCTCGGCCGGGGGGAACACTGAAGCTTTCTTT. Its translation is CASSAGGNTEAFF. The variable domain in full, with the rest retrieved from reference TRBV18 and TRBJ1-1, is NAGVMQNPRHLVRRRGQEARLRCSPMKGHSHVYWYRQLPEEGLKFMVYLQKENIIDESGMPKERFSAEFPKEGPSILRIQQVVRGDSAAYFCASSAGGNTEAFFGQGTRLTVV.

The chain employs TRBV5-1 and TRBJ2-3; weak D call: TRBD2 (6 bases). The CDR3 loop spans 16 amino acids. Per the germline V gene, CDR1 is SGHRS and CDR2 is YFSETQ. V was cut by 2 bases and J by 0 bases, with 13 bases left in between. The CDR3 DNA reads as TGCGCCAGCAGCTTCGGAGGAAGCGGGAGCACAGATACGCAGTATTTT. Amino acid sequence: CASSFGGSGSTDTQYF.

This clone has a single count. This chain joins TRBV6-6 and TRBJ1-4; possibly TRBD1 for D (5 bases). Trimming shortened V by 8 bases and J by 3 bases, and 10 bases separated the two germline ends. The length of the CDR3 is 13 residues. Germline CDR1 and CDR2: MNHNY and SVGAGI (reference sequence). CDR3 in amino acids: CASGWGANEKLFF. In nucleotides, the CDR3 is TGTGCCAGCGGATGGGGGGCTAATGAAAAACTGTTTTTT.

This clone has just a few counts. The V call is TRBV14, the J call TRBJ2-7; D gene uncertain. CDR1 and CDR2 (germline): SGHDN, FVKESK. The length of the CDR3 is 15 residues. The V and J ends lost 0 bases and 1 base respectively, with 10 bases between them. DNA of the CDR3: TGTGCCAGCAGCCAAGATCCAGCAGGATCCTACGAGCAGTACTTC. This codes for CASSQDPAGSYEQYF.

The chain employs TRBV15 and TRBJ1-6; 10 nucleotides line up with TRBD1. The CDR3 extends over 15 amino acids. Losses at the gene ends were 3 bases for V and 9 bases for J; bases not matched to a gene: 5. The germline V gene encodes CDR1 LNHNV and CDR2 YYDKDF (reference sequence). The chain's CDR3 is CATSRDRGTGSPLHF. The CDR3 DNA reads as TGTGCCACCAGCAGGGACAGGGGGACAGGTTCACCCCTCCACTTT.

The gene calls are TRBV11-1 and TRBJ2-7; 9 bases map to TRBD1. The V gene end was trimmed by 1 base and the J gene end by 5 bases; junction bases not matched to a gene: 6. CDR3 size: 15 residues. CDR1 SGHAT and CDR2 FQDESV come from the germline V gene (reference sequence). The chain's CDR3 is CASSLGDRVPNEQYF. The CDR3 DNA reads TGTGCCAGCAGCTTAGGGGACAGGGTCCCTAACGAGCAGTACTTC.

This clone was seen only once. This chain connects TRBV4-3 to TRBJ2-3, with D unresolved. Trimming took 0 bases from V and 4 from J, leaving 8 bases between them. The CDR3 consists of 14 residues. Germline V gene lookup returns CDR1 LGHNA and CDR2 YSLEER. The CDR3 loop reads CASSQERQADTQYF. DNA of the CDR3: TGCGCCAGCAGCCAAGAACGACAAGCAGATACGCAGTATTTT.

The gene calls are TRBV11-2 and TRBJ1-2; D might be TRBD1 (6 bases). This CDR3 comprises 16 residues. Germline loops: CDR1 SGHAT, CDR2 FQNNGV. The ends were cut back, 1 base at V and 3 bases at J, with 15 bases in the middle. The CDR3 reads CASSLVPAGDDYGYTF. The CDR3 region has the DNA TGTGCCAGCAGCTTAGTCCCGGCAGGGGACGACTATGGCTACACCTTC.

The gene calls are TRBV5-1 and TRBJ2-1; 7 nucleotides match TRBD2. The junction had 12 bases not matched to a gene; V was cut back by 4 bases and J by 5 bases. The CDR3 has 16 amino acids. Looked up from germline, CDR1 is SGHRS and CDR2 is YFSETQ. CDR3: CASSPEAAGQNNEQFF. The DNA for the CDR3 is TGCGCCAGCAGCCCAGAGGCAGCGGGGCAAAACAATGAGCAGTTCTTC.

The chain uses TRBV7-8 and TRBJ1-5; D not certain. Germline V gene sequence: CDR1 SGHVS, CDR2 FQNEAQ. This CDR3 region has 15 residues. Trimming took off 8 bases at V and 1 base at J, with 15 bases between the two ends. CDR3 nucleotide sequence: TGTGCCAGCTCCACCTTCGTCACGAGCAATCAGCCCCAGCATTTT. Amino acids: CASSTFVTSNQPQHF.